This T cell receptor (beta chain) was sequenced during a study of post-analysis software for immune sequencing data. Overall study context: Recorded disease courses covered relapsing-remitting, secondary progressive and progressive-relapsing multiple sclerosis. Some patients had no subtype annotation. Findings and limits, study-wide: There were a few TRBV segments more frequent in patients than controls, and TRBV5-6, TRBV5-1 and TRBV20-1 were among them.

The authors incorporated unique molecular identifiers into the TCR beta cDNA libraries. Input of about 0.95 to 10 million T cells yielded about half a million cDNA molecules. TCRdb independently ran MiXCR on the PCR reads; one entry per CDR3 protein. The sample lists approximately 630,000 distinct CDR3 sequences, approximately 59% seen once, with around 11% in the top ten. About this clonotype: Its antigen remains unidentified.

V gave up 5 bases and J gave up 3 bases, with 8 bases separating them. The germline CDR1 and CDR2 sequences are DFQATT and SNEGSKA (reference sequence). The CDR3 is 12 amino acids. Sequences were obtained from blood. The V call is TRBV20-1, the J call TRBJ2-1, with D possibly matching TRBD2 (5 bases). The receptor comes from a girl under 10 years old with multiple sclerosis. The CDR3 spells CSAPGLYNEQFF. The CDR3 DNA is TGCAGTGCTCCTGGACTCTACAATGAGCAGTTCTTC.